The 14 T cell receptor beta chains reported below all come from one sample, sequenced in a study of blood T cell repertoires in COVID-19. TCRdb keeps only in-frame clones here, not all; method: immunoSEQ multiplex PCR. There are 250,000 to 300,000 clones in the sample; more than 65% occur only once, and around 3.7% lies in the top ten. The sequenced sample consisted of PBMCs or T cells enriched from blood (not recorded which). The receptor set was obtained from a man aged 45-65 years who had recovered from COVID-19.

The J gene is TRBJ2-1, the V gene TRBV19, with a possible D match to TRBD2 (5 bases). This CDR3 region has 14 residues. Trimming shortened V by 3 bases and J by 8 bases, and 14 bases separated the two germline ends. The germline gives CDR1 LNHDA, CDR2 SQIVND (reference sequence). CDR3 residues: CASSIGNPRDEQFF. Written as DNA, the CDR3 is TGTGCCAGTAGTATCGGGAACCCAAGGGATGAGCAGTTCTTC.

The chain is built from TRBV27 and TRBJ1-1; 7 nucleotides agree with TRBD1. This CDR3 contains 15 residues. CDR1 and CDR2 (germline): MNHEY, SMNVEV (reference sequence). After removal of 2 bases from V and 4 bases from J, the junction contained 7 bases not matched to a gene. The CDR3 DNA sequence: TGTGCCAGCAGTTTAGGGCAGGGGGATGGCACTGAAGCTTTCTTT. It is translated as CASSLGQGDGTEAFF.

This clone has a handful of counts. This same CDR3 is encoded by further DNA sequences in the sample. This chain links TRBV25-1 with TRBJ1-6; 10 bases match TRBD1. The CDR3 spans 14 residues. The germline V gene encodes CDR1 MGHDK and CDR2 SYGVNS. The ends lost 6 bases at V and 7 bases at J; junction bases unmatched: 3. The CDR3 bases are TGTGCCAGCAGGCCGGGACAGGGGAATTCACCCCTCCACTTT. Translation gives CASRPGQGNSPLHF.

The chain links TRBV11-3 to TRBJ1-6; tentatively, D is TRBD1 (6 bases). Germline V lookup: CDR1 SGHNT, CDR2 YENEEA. The length of the CDR3 is 15 residues. V was clipped by 5 bases and J by 6 bases, with 14 bases between them. The chain's CDR3 is CASSPDGTPNSPLHF. DNA for the CDR3: TGTGCCAGCAGCCCAGACGGGACACCTAATTCACCCCTCCACTTT.

The gene calls are TRBV19 and TRBJ2-1, with 9 nucleotides matching TRBD2. CDR1 and CDR2 from the germline V gene are LNHDA and SQIVND (reference sequence). The CDR3 loop spans 16 amino acids. The V segment lost 1 base and the J segment 9 bases; nucleotides outside the gene matches: 10. The CDR3 is CASSIGVSGRGGEQFF. In nucleotides, the CDR3 is TGTGCCAGTAGTATAGGTGTTAGCGGGAGAGGCGGTGAGCAGTTCTTC.

The chain joins TRBV7-9 to TRBJ2-7; a weak D match, TRBD2 (5 bases). Germline CDR1 reads SEHNR; CDR2 reads FQNEAQ (reference sequence). Trimming removed 3 bases from V and 2 bases from J, with 8 bases in between. The CDR3 contains 13 residues. The CDR3 sequence is CASSLETTYEQYF. CDR3 DNA: TGTGCCAGCAGCTTGGAGACTACCTACGAGCAGTACTTC.

This chain joins TRBV29-1 and TRBJ2-5; D is undetermined. Germline V gene data show CDR1 as SQVTM and CDR2 as ANQGSEA. The V end lost 6 bases, the J end lost 5 bases, and 7 bases lay between the germline ends. This CDR3 region has 10 residues. The DNA of the CDR3 is TGCAGCGTCTCACGGGAGACCCAGTACTTC. Its protein product is CSVSRETQYF.

The rearrangement joins TRBV27 to TRBJ1-2; D remains ambiguous. This CDR3 comprises 15 residues. The ends were cut back, 4 bases at V and 4 bases at J, with 16 bases in the middle. Germline V gene sequence: CDR1 MNHEY, CDR2 SMNVEV (reference sequence). CDR3: CASSSRPGGFYGYTF. The CDR3 nucleotides are TGTGCCAGCAGTTCCCGTCCCGGAGGGTTCTATGGCTACACCTTC.

This chain links TRBV10-3 with TRBJ2-4, with 7 bases aligning to TRBD2. The germline V gene encodes CDR1 ENHRY and CDR2 SYGVKD. J was trimmed by 2 bases and V by 4 bases; bases with no gene match: 8. The CDR3 length is 16 residues. CDR3 sequence: CAISAEPGGSKNIQYF. The CDR3 DNA reads as TGTGCCATCAGTGCAGAACCCGGGGGGTCCAAAAACATTCAGTACTTC.

The chain joins TRBV6-5 to TRBJ1-1, with 7 bases that match TRBD1. The CDR3 spans 15 residues. Per the germline V gene, CDR1 is MNHEY and CDR2 is SVGAGI. Trimming took 2 bases from V and 4 from J; bases not matched to a gene: 7. The CDR3, as DNA: TGTGCCAGCAGTTACGACACAGGGGTTGGCACTGAAGCTTTCTTT. It specifies CASSYDTGVGTEAFF.

This chain connects TRBV11-3 to TRBJ2-1; D might be TRBD2 (5 bases). The CDR3 spans 17 residues. The germline V gene encodes CDR1 SGHNT and CDR2 YENEEA. V was clipped by 0 bases and J by 1 base, with 13 bases between them. CDR3 nucleotides: TGTGCCAGCAGCTTAGAATCGGCCCCGGGATCCTACAATGAGCAGTTCTTC. Amino acid sequence: CASSLESAPGSYNEQFF.

The J gene is TRBJ1-4, the V gene TRBV7-8; D is possibly TRBD1 (5 bases). The germline V and J ends were trimmed by 0 bases and 7 bases, with 15 bases remaining between them. The CDR3 totals 16 residues. Looked up from germline, CDR1 is SGHVS and CDR2 is FQNEAQ. This CDR3 is CASSLAGAGLGEKLFF. CDR3 bases: TGTGCCAGCAGCTTAGCGGGTGCAGGGCTAGGTGAAAAACTGTTTTTT.

This clone has only one observation. The chain combines TRBV24-1 with TRBJ2-1; tentatively, D is TRBD2 (6 bases). Germline V gives CDR1 KGHDR, CDR2 SFDVKD. The CDR3 runs 14 residues. Deletions cut 7 bases from V and 0 bases from J, with 9 bases between. The CDR3: CATREGNSYNEQFF. CDR3 DNA: TGTGCCACCAGGGAGGGGAACTCCTACAATGAGCAGTTCTTC.

This chain connects TRBV11-3 to TRBJ2-5; the match to TRBD2 covers 7 bases. This CDR3 has 14 residues. Germline CDR1 SGHNT, CDR2 YENEEA. V dropped 5 bases and J dropped 5; count of bases not matched to a gene: 8. The CDR3 DNA sequence: TGTGCCAGCAGCCTGAACAGCGGGGCCGAGACCCAGTACTTC. This translates into CASSLNSGAETQYF.